The text below deals with one T cell receptor (beta chain). In the original processing: Amplification of reference gene primers provided the estimated nucleated cell counts. The data were produced by immunoSEQ multiplex PCR, yet TCRdb's version contains in-frame clones alone and is incomplete. The V and J calls and clone size come from that table; D and trimming were worked out from the DNA. The sample contains 25,000 to 35,000 clones, about two thirds of which appear only once. These data originate in a study of blood T cell repertoires in COVID-19. About the research overall: Sample material is recorded as cDNA or gDNA derived from T cells, B-cell-depleted T cells, or PBMCs.

This CDR3 comprises 17 residues. Trimming removed 3 bases at V and 5 bases at J, with 25 bases between. Germline CDR1 reads GTSNPN; CDR2 reads SVGIG (reference sequence). This TCR came from a boy under 10 years old with active or convalescent COVID-19. Sequencing was done on a sample of peripheral blood. The J gene is TRBJ1-2, the V gene TRBV30; D not resolved. DNA for the CDR3: TGTGCCTGGAGCGATACCAGAAGACACCCCCGAGGGTATGGCTACACCTTC. It specifies CAWSDTRRHPRGYGYTF.